One TCR beta chain is described in this entry. Antigen: not known. Other DNA sequences in the same sample also yield this CDR3. The data originate from a study of cytomegalovirus exposure and HLA in healthy donors. General study findings and limits: Sequencing probably produced one cluster of sequence variants that were highly shared. A reported reduction in N-insertions relative to the 666-donor mean was seen in an Asian-associated ancestry cluster in a later analysis.

This CDR3 has 12 amino acids. With 4 bases removed from V and 0 bases from J, the gap between germline ends came to 4 bases. Germline lookup yields CDR1 SGHTA and CDR2 FQGNSA. PCR was performed using 60 Vbeta and 13 Jbeta primers. Sequencing used immunoSEQ multiplex PCR; TCRdb keeps in-frame clones, though not all of them. Altogether roughly 110,000 clones are present, 77% being singletons, with the ten largest covering around 4%. The sequenced material came from PBMCs. The genes are TRBV7-2 and TRBJ2-7, with no clear D. The sequence was obtained from a male donor in good health and CMV-seronegative. CDR3 amino acids: CASSSYSYEQYF. The CDR3 nucleotides are TGTGCCAGCAGCTCCTACTCCTACGAGCAGTACTTC.